A single sample gave rise to the 4 T cell receptor beta chains below, sequenced in a study of OX40 agonist ivuxolimab in advanced cancers. Sequencing was performed with immunoSEQ multiplex PCR; in TCRdb, only in-frame clones are kept and a portion is missing. The sample lists about 53,000 clones, more than 70% occurring once. The sequencing here drew on CD4+ or CD8+ T cells sorted from blood, taken in a trial of the OX40 agonist ivuxolimab. The source is an adult with an advanced solid tumor such as melanoma, head and neck, liver or kidney cancer.

V and J are TRBV28 and TRBJ1-3, with D possibly being TRBD1 (5 bases). In germline, CDR1 is MDHEN, CDR2 SYDVKM. V lost 1 base, J lost 0 bases, and 10 bases lay in between. The CDR3 sequence is 16 residues long. CDR3 DNA: TGTGCCAGCAGTTTATCGCGGGGGATCTCTGGAAACACCATATATTTT. Its translation is CASSLSRGISGNTIYF.

The V and J genes are TRBV7-9 and TRBJ1-5; 11 nucleotides line up with TRBD1. This CDR3 is 16 amino acids long. Trimming at V came to 5 bases and at J to 1 base, leaving 4 bases not matched to a gene. The germline CDR1 and CDR2 sequences are SEHNR and FQNEAQ (reference sequence). The CDR3, as DNA: TGTGCCAGCAGCGGACAGGGGGCGCGGAGCAATCAGCCCCAGCATTTT. This encodes CASSGQGARSNQPQHF.

This clone was observed a few times. This chain joins TRBV27 and TRBJ2-5; the match to TRBD2 covers 9 bases. Germline lookup yields CDR1 MNHEY and CDR2 SMNVEV (reference sequence). The CDR3 runs 17 residues. V dropped 1 base and J dropped 5; count of bases not matched to a gene: 11. CDR3 sequence: CASSLWASGTTRETQYF. CDR3 nucleotide sequence: TGTGCCAGCAGTTTATGGGCTAGCGGGACTACCAGGGAGACCCAGTACTTC.

V usage is TRBV28 and J usage is TRBJ2-3; the D gene is possibly TRBD2 (6 bases). The CDR3 is 14 residues long. From germline, CDR1 is MDHEN and CDR2 SYDVKM. The ends were cut back, 8 bases at V and 1 base at J, with 13 bases in the middle. The CDR3 sequence is CASGSSVGTDTQYF. For the CDR3, the DNA is TGTGCCAGCGGATCTAGCGTCGGCACAGATACGCAGTATTTT.